The 25 T cell receptor beta chains below were found in one sample sequenced in a study of T cell responses to AZD1222 COVID-19 vaccine. Only in-frame clones appear in the TCRdb table, and some are missing; sequencing was by immunoSEQ multiplex PCR. This table has about 140,000 clones, approximately 92% appearing once. This specimen was peripheral blood, taken 28 days after the second AZD1222 dose. These receptors originate from an adult who received the AZD1222 COVID-19 vaccine.

The J gene is TRBJ2-1, the V gene TRBV4-1, with 7 bases identical to TRBD2. Germline V gene sequence: CDR1 MGHRA, CDR2 YSYEKL. The CDR3 totals 17 residues. V dropped 3 bases and J dropped 0; count of bases not matched to a gene: 8. CDR3 protein: CASSQGGLAVSYNEQFF. In nucleotides, the CDR3 is TGCGCCAGCAGCCAGGGTGGGCTAGCGGTCTCCTACAATGAGCAGTTCTTC.

This clone has only one observation. J is TRBJ1-6 and V is TRBV7-9; the match to TRBD1 covers 7 bases. The V segment lost 2 bases and the J segment 5 bases; nucleotides outside the gene matches: 3. Germline CDR1 reads SEHNR; CDR2 reads FQNEAQ (reference sequence). CDR3 length: 15 amino acids. The CDR3 region has the DNA TGTGCCAGCAGCTTAAGACAGGGTAATAATTCACCCCTCCACTTT. Amino acids: CASSLRQGNNSPLHF.

This clone showed up just a few times. The chain recombines TRBV2 with TRBJ1-1, with D possibly matching TRBD1 (5 bases). CDR3 length: 14 amino acids. V lost 1 base, J lost 1 base, and 7 bases lay in between. Germline CDR1 is SNHLY and CDR2 is FYNNEI. CDR3 amino acids: CASSEGQGNTEAFF. The DNA for the CDR3 is TGTGCCAGCAGTGAAGGTCAGGGGAACACTGAAGCTTTCTTT.

The chain employs TRBV7-2 and TRBJ1-1; possible D gene TRBD1, 5 bases. Per germline, CDR1 SGHTA and CDR2 FQGNSA. Trimming pared 5 bases from V and 0 bases from J, leaving 13 bases between. The CDR3 runs to 15 residues. DNA of the CDR3: TGTGCCAGCAGCCTCCAGTCGGGACTGAACACTGAAGCTTTCTTT. It yields the protein CASSLQSGLNTEAFF.

The V gene is TRBV9, the J gene TRBJ2-7; 7 positions match TRBD1. CDR3 size: 15 residues. Per the germline V gene, CDR1 is SGDLS and CDR2 is YYNGEE. Unmatched junction bases numbered 3, after V lost 0 bases and J lost 0 bases. CDR3 nucleotides: TGTGCCAGCAGCGTAGCGTGGGACAGCTCCTACGAGCAGTACTTC. Translated: CASSVAWDSSYEQYF.

The V and J genes are TRBV9 and TRBJ2-7, with 10 bases that match TRBD2. The trim removed 0 bases at V and 2 bases at J, leaving 2 bases unmatched. The CDR3 has 15 amino acids. Germline assignment: CDR1 SGDLS and CDR2 YYNGEE. The CDR3 DNA reads TGTGCCAGCAGCGTAGACAGCGGGAGGGCCTACGAGCAGTACTTC. Protein product: CASSVDSGRAYEQYF.

The chain joins TRBV12-3 or TRBV12-4 to TRBJ1-2; D gene ambiguous. Trimming stripped 5 bases from V and 4 bases from J, with 8 bases between. The CDR3 spans 12 residues. As DNA, the CDR3 is TGTGCCAGCAGTGTCGGTAGCTATGGCTACACCTTC. Translation gives CASSVGSYGYTF.

The CDR3: CASSENRRTNSPLHF. As DNA, the CDR3 is TGTGCCAGCAGTGAAAATCGGCGGACTAATTCACCCCTCCACTTT. The chain joins TRBV2 to TRBJ1-6; D gene ambiguous. The germline V and J ends were trimmed by 2 bases and 6 bases, with 11 bases remaining between them. This CDR3 spans 15 amino acids. CDR1 is SNHLY, CDR2 FYNNEI, per germline.

This rearrangement joins TRBV6-5 to TRBJ2-7; the match to TRBD1 covers 11 bases. This CDR3 contains 14 residues. The V gene's germline CDR1 is MNHEY and CDR2 SVGAGI. J was trimmed by 4 bases and V by 5 bases; bases with no gene match: 4. CDR3 DNA sequence: TGTGCCAGCAGTCCGGGACAGGGGGGATACGAGCAGTACTTC. As protein: CASSPGQGGYEQYF.

The chain couples TRBV18 to TRBJ1-5; D is undetermined. This CDR3 region has 14 residues. V lost 4 bases and J 4 bases, leaving 11 bases between the germline ends. Looked up from germline, CDR1 is KGHSH and CDR2 is LQKENI. CDR3 sequence: CASSRDSTNQPQHF. The CDR3 DNA reads TGTGCCAGCTCACGCGACTCAACTAATCAGCCCCAGCATTTT.

The chain couples TRBV2 to TRBJ2-7, with D uncertain. V was clipped by 6 bases and J by 9 bases, with 18 bases between them. This CDR3 comprises 13 residues. Germline loops: CDR1 SNHLY, CDR2 FYNNEI. As DNA, the CDR3 is TGTGCCAGCAGCCCCCCTCTATCCTCAGGGCAGTACTTC. Protein sequence: CASSPPLSSGQYF. Based on the CDR3 plus reference TRBV2 and TRBJ2-7, the full variable domain is EPEVTQTPSHQVTQMGQEVILRCVPISNHLYFYWYRQILGQKVEFLVSFYNNEISEKSEIFDDQFSVERPDGSNFTLKIRSTKLEDSAMYFCASSPPLSSGQYFGPGTRLTVT.

The CDR3 bases are TGTGCCAGCAGGGGGACGAGGAACACTGAAGCTTTCTTT. Translated: CASRGTRNTEAFF. This chain connects TRBV28 to TRBJ1-1; a weak D match, TRBD1 (5 bases). Germline V gene data show CDR1 as MDHEN and CDR2 as SYDVKM. The CDR3 spans 13 residues. The V gene lost 6 bases and the J gene lost 1 base, with 9 bases spanning the gap.

This clone was observed a few times. The chain carries TRBV15 and TRBJ2-3; D might be TRBD2 (5 bases). The CDR3 consists of 17 residues. V gave up 5 bases and J gave up 0 bases, with 18 bases separating them. Looked up from germline, CDR1 is LNHNV and CDR2 is YYDKDF (reference sequence). CDR3 in DNA: TGTGCCACCAGCGGTAGGACTCCTGCACCTAGCACAGATACGCAGTATTTT. Protein product: CATSGRTPAPSTDTQYF.

This sequence joins TRBV7-9 and TRBJ2-3; 9 nucleotides agree with TRBD2. Germline-derived CDR1 and CDR2 are SEHNR and FQNEAQ (reference sequence). Trimming removed 5 bases from V and 0 bases from J; junction bases left unmatched: 6. The CDR3 runs 16 residues. The CDR3 nucleotides are TGTGCCAGCAGCAACAGACTAGCGGAGAGCACAGATACGCAGTATTTT. This sequence encodes CASSNRLAESTDTQYF. Full variable domain (rest looked up from reference TRBV7-9 and TRBJ2-3): DTGVSQNPRHKITKRGQNVTFRCDPISEHNRLYWYRQTLGQGPEFLTYFQNEAQLEKSRLLSDRFSAERPKGSFSTLEIQRTEQGDSAMYLCASSNRLAESTDTQYFGPGTRLTVL.

About this clone: In the same sample, other DNA sequences code for this CDR3. The gene calls are TRBV5-1 and TRBJ1-3, with a possible D match to TRBD1 (5 bases). The V gene's germline CDR1 is SGHRS and CDR2 YFSETQ. The CDR3 spans 14 residues. Trimming took 0 bases from V and 1 from J, leaving 5 bases between them. CDR3 sequence reads: CASSLGTSGNTIYF. CDR3 bases: TGCGCCAGCAGCTTGGGGACATCTGGAAACACCATATATTTT.

The chain joins TRBV11-2 to TRBJ2-7, with D perhaps TRBD2 (6 bases). This CDR3 is built from 13 residues. Trimming shortened V by 5 bases and J by 6 bases, and 14 bases separated the two germline ends. Germline V gives CDR1 SGHAT, CDR2 FQNNGV. The CDR3 DNA sequence: TGTGCCAGCAGCAGACTAGATGTTCGCGAGCAGTACTTC. It translates to CASSRLDVREQYF. Combining the CDR3 with reference TRBV11-2 and TRBJ2-7 gives the whole variable domain EAGVAQSPRYKIIEKRQSVAFWCNPISGHATLYWYQQILGQGPKLLIQFQNNGVVDDSQLPKDRFSAERLKGVDSTLKIQPAKLEDSAVYLCASSRLDVREQYFGPGTRLTVT.

The chain is built from TRBV18 and TRBJ2-6; either TRBD1 or TRBD2 may supply D (5 bases each). V was trimmed by 3 bases and J by 2 bases, leaving 14 bases between them. Germline assignment: CDR1 KGHSH and CDR2 LQKENI. The CDR3 extends over 17 amino acids. The CDR3 loop reads CASSPPNTGPGANVLTF. In DNA, the CDR3 is TGTGCCAGCTCACCCCCCAACACGGGGCCTGGGGCCAACGTCCTGACTTTC.

The J gene is TRBJ1-5, the V gene TRBV4-1, with D possibly matching TRBD1 (5 bases). The V and J ends lost 1 base and 2 bases respectively, with 12 bases between them. The CDR3 contains 16 residues. Germline values: CDR1 MGHRA, CDR2 YSYEKL. This CDR3 reads CASSQAPGGGNQPQHF. CDR3 nucleotide sequence: TGCGCCAGCAGCCAAGCCCCTGGGGGGGGCAATCAGCCCCAGCATTTT.

DNA of the CDR3: TGTGCCAGCAGCTCCAGGGGAAACACTGAAGCTTTCTTT. Its translation is CASSSRGNTEAFF. The genes are TRBV7-9 and TRBJ1-1, with D maybe TRBD1 (6 bases). CDR1 and CDR2 (germline): SEHNR, FQNEAQ (reference sequence). The CDR3 length is 13 residues. V was trimmed by 4 bases and J by 2 bases, leaving 8 bases between them.

CDR3 sequence reads: CAWSRGSGQETQYF. CDR3 DNA: TGTGCCTGGAGTCGGGGGTCAGGTCAAGAGACCCAGTACTTC. This chain joins TRBV30 and TRBJ2-5; the D gene is possibly TRBD2 (6 bases). CDR3 size: 14 residues. The V end lost 2 bases, the J end lost 2 bases, and 12 bases lay between the germline ends. Germline V gene data show CDR1 as GTSNPN and CDR2 as SVGIG (reference sequence). Full variable domain (outside the CDR3, taken from reference TRBV30 and TRBJ2-5): SQTIHQWPATLVQPVGSPLSLECTVEGTSNPNLYWYRQAAGRGLQLLFYSVGIGQISSEVPQNLSASRPQDRQFILSSKKLLLSDSGFYLCAWSRGSGQETQYFGPGTRLLVL.

This rearrangement joins TRBV19 to TRBJ1-5, with D unclear. Germline V gene sequence: CDR1 LNHDA, CDR2 SQIVND (reference sequence). Trimming took 1 base from V and 2 from J, leaving 12 bases between them. The CDR3 runs 16 residues. CDR3 in amino acids: CASSIGPPGGNQPQHF. CDR3 sequence (DNA): TGTGCCAGTAGTATAGGTCCTCCTGGAGGCAATCAGCCCCAGCATTTT.

The chain has TRBV12-3 or TRBV12-4 and TRBJ2-7; 13 nucleotides agree with TRBD2. After removal of 6 bases from V and 12 bases from J, the junction contained 8 bases not matched to a gene. There are 13 residues in the CDR3. CDR3 nucleotides: TGTGCCAGCAGCCAAGGACTAGCGGGAGAATCGTACTTC. Residues: CASSQGLAGESYF.

V gene TRBV5-5 combines with J gene TRBJ2-1; 8 bases map to TRBD2. The germline CDR1 and CDR2 sequences are SGHKS and YYEKEE (reference sequence). V was clipped by 4 bases and J by 4 bases; unmatched bases: 7. This CDR3 comprises 15 residues. This CDR3 is CASSNSGVGYNEQFF. DNA for the CDR3: TGTGCCAGCAGCAATAGCGGGGTGGGGTACAATGAGCAGTTCTTC.

This chain connects TRBV19 to TRBJ2-7; 10 bases match TRBD1. This CDR3 has 14 residues. The J segment lost 2 bases and the V segment lost 5 bases, leaving 3 bases of the junction unmatched. Germline V gene data show CDR1 as LNHDA and CDR2 as SQIVND (reference sequence). CDR3 protein: CASSWGQGPYEQYF. As DNA, the CDR3 is TGTGCCAGTAGTTGGGGACAGGGGCCCTACGAGCAGTACTTC.

The rearrangement joins TRBV27 to TRBJ2-5; D unresolved. CDR1 is MNHEY and CDR2 is SMNVEV in the germline V gene (reference sequence). The V end was cut by 4 bases, the J end by 4 bases, with 4 bases between. The length of the CDR3 is 11 residues. The CDR3 is CASSSRETQYF. The DNA for the CDR3 is TGTGCCAGCAGTTCGCGAGAGACCCAGTACTTC.